This T cell receptor beta chain was sequenced during a study of T cells expressing NK-cell markers. Across the whole study: Seven of eight sequenced donors tested HCMV-seropositive; one tested seronegative.

Study observations and caveats: The CD3+CD56-NKG2C+ fraction of several donors was also led by these clonotypes. Dominant NKG2C+ clonotypes were found to form about 1.0-7.5% of CD8+ T cells in five to seven donors.

TCR beta cDNA was made by 5'RACE template switching with UMIs. From the 5' RACE reads, TCRdb lists one entry per CDR3 protein and no DNA. This sample's clone table lists about 460,000 distinct CDR3 sequences. The germline CDR1 and CDR2 sequences are SGHVS and FQNEAQ. The length of the CDR3 is 15 residues. Concerning this clonotype: Its target is not known.

Sequencing input: blood T cells: a sorted CD56 or NKG2C T cell subset, CD4+ or CD8+ T cells, or bulk PBMC T cells (not recorded which). The chain has TRBV7-8 and TRBJ2-1; TCRdb picks TRBD2, but there is no DNA to check that call. The receptor was isolated from a woman between 45 and 60 years old in good health. The CDR3 protein is CASSSLSSSGNEQFF.